The subject of this entry is one TCR beta chain. The antigen remains undetermined. The data were produced by immunoSEQ multiplex PCR, yet TCRdb's version contains in-frame clones alone and is incomplete. Among about 130,000 clones listed, approximately 92% were seen once. This specimen belongs to a study of cytomegalovirus exposure and HLA in healthy donors. This CDR3 is built from 14 residues. Germline loops: CDR1 MNHEY, CDR2 SVGAGI. The V and J ends lost 10 bases and 2 bases respectively, with 15 bases between them. Points from the study as a whole: The listing of 150 to 200 TCR beta chains classed them as cytomegalovirus-associated. The CMV antigen specificity of three CMV-associated chains was confirmed through in vitro analysis. High specificity and sensitivity for cytomegalovirus status were reported for the classifier.

Sequenced input: PBMCs. The source of this sequence is a woman younger than 30 in good health and CMV-seropositive. The chain carries TRBV6-5 and TRBJ1-5, with D possibly being TRBD1 (5 bases). The CDR3 DNA sequence: TGTGCCACCAATCCAGGGATAGGCAATCAGCCCCAGCATTTT. Its protein product is CATNPGIGNQPQHF.